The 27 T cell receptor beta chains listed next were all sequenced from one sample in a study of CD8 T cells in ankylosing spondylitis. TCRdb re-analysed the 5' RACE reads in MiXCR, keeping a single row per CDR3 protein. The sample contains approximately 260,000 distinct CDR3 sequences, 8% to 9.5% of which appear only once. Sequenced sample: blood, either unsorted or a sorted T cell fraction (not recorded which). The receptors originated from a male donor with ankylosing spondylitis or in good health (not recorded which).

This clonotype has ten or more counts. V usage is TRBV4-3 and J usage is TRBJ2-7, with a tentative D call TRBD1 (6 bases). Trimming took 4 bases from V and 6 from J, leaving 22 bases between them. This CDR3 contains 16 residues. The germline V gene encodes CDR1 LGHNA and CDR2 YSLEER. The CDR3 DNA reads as TGCGCCAGCAGCCCACGCCGGGACATCCCTCCCTCCGAGCAGTACTTC. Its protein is CASSPRRDIPPSEQYF.

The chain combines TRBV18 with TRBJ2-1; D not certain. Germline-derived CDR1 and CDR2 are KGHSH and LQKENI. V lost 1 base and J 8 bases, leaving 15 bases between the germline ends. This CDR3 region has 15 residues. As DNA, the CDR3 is TGTGCCAGCTCACCACGGGCTATCCCTGGGGATGAGCAGTTCTTC. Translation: CASSPRAIPGDEQFF.

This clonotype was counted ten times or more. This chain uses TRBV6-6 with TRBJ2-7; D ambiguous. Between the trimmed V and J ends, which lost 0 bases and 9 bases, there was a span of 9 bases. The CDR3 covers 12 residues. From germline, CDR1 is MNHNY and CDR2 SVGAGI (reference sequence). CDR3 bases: TGTGCCAGCAGTTACTCGCTAGTAGGGCAGTACTTC. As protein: CASSYSLVGQYF.

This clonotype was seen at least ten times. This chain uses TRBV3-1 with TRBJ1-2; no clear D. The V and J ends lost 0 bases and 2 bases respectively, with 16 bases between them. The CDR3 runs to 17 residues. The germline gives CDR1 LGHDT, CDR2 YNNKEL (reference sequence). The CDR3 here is CASSQDLMTTLNYGYTF. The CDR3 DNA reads TGTGCCAGCAGCCAAGATCTTATGACAACCCTAAACTATGGCTACACCTTC.

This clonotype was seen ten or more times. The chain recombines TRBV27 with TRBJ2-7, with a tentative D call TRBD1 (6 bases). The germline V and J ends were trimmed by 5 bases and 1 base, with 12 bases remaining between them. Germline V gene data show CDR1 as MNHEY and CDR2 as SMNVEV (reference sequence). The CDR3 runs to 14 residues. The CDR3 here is CASSPRTASYEQYF. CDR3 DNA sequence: TGTGCCAGCAGTCCACGGACAGCATCCTACGAGCAGTACTTC.

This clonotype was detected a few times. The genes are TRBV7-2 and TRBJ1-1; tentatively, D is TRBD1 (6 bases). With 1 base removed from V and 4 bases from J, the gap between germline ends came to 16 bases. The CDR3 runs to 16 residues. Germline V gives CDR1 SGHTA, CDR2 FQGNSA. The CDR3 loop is CASSLGARGSGTEAFF. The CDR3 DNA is TGTGCCAGCAGCTTAGGGGCCAGGGGATCGGGCACTGAAGCTTTCTTT.

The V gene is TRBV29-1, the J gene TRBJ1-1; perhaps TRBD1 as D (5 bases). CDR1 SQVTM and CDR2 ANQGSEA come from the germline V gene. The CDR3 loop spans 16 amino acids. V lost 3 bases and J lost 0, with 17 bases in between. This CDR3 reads CSVEGGVWPMNTEAFF. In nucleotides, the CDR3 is TGCAGCGTTGAGGGGGGGGTGTGGCCGATGAACACTGAAGCTTTCTTT.

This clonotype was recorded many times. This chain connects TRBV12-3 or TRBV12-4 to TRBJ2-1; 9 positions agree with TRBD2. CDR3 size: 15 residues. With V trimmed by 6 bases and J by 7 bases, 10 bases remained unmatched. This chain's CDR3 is CASRPPSGAFNEQFF. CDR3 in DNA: TGTGCCAGCAGACCCCCTAGCGGGGCGTTTAATGAGCAGTTCTTC.

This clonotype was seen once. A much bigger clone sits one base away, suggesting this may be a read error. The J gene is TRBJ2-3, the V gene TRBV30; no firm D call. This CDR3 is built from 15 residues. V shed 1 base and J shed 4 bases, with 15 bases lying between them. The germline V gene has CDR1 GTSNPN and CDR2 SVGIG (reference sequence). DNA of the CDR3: TGTGCCTGGAGTGCACTCGGGTCCCTTGCAGATACGCAGTATTTT. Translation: CAWSALGSLADTQYF.

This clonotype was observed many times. The CDR3 spells CSAITENYGYTF. The CDR3 DNA sequence: TGCAGTGCTATCACAGAAAACTATGGCTACACCTTC. V is TRBV20-1 and J is TRBJ1-2, with unresolved D. Germline assignment: CDR1 DFQATT and CDR2 SNEGSKA (reference sequence). CDR3 size: 12 residues. V lost 4 bases to trimming and J lost 2 bases, with 8 bases between them.

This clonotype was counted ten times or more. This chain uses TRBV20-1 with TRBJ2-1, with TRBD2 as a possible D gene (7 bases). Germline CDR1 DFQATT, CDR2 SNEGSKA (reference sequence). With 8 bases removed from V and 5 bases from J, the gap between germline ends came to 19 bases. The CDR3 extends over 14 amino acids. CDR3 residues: CSPQRRGGNNEQFF. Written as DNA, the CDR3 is TGCAGTCCGCAGAGAAGGGGGGGAAACAATGAGCAGTTCTTC.

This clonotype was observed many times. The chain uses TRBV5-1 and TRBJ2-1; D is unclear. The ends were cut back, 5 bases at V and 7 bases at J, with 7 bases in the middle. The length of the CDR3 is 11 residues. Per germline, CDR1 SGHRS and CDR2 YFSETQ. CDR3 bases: TGCGCCAGCAGAGAAGCGAATGAGCAGTTCTTC. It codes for CASREANEQFF. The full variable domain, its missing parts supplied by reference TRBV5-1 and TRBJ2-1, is KAGVTQTPRYLIKTRGQQVTLSCSPISGHRSVSWYQQTPGQGLQFLFEYFSETQRNKGNFPGRFSGRQFSNSRSEMNVSTLELGDSALYLCASREANEQFFGPGTRLTVL.

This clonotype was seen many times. CDR3 sequence (DNA): TGTGCCAGCAGTGATGGGGGGCGAAGCACCGGGGAGCTGTTTTTT. As protein: CASSDGGRSTGELFF. This chain joins TRBV6-1 and TRBJ2-2, with D perhaps given as TRBD1 or TRBD2 (6 bases each). The V and J ends lost 3 bases and 4 bases respectively, with 12 bases between them. The CDR3 totals 15 residues. CDR1 is MNHNS, CDR2 SASEGT, per germline.

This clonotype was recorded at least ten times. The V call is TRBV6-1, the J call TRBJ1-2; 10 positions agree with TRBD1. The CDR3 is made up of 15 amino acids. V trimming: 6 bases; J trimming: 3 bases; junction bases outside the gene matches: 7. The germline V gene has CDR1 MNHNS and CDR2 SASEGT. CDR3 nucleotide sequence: TGTGCCAGCAGAGCCGGGACAGGGGCTTACTATGGCTACACCTTC. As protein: CASRAGTGAYYGYTF.

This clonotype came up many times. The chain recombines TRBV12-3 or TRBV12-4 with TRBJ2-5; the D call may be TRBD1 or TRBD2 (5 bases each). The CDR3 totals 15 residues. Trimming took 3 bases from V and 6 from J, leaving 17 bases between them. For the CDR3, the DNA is TGTGCCAGCAGTTTCCAGGGTAAGAGGGAAAAGACCCAGTACTTC. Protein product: CASSFQGKREKTQYF.

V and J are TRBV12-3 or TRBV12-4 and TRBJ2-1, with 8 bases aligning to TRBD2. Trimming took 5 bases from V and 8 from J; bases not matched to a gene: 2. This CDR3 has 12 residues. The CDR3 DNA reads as TGTGCCAGCAGTGGACTAGCCGATGAGCAGTTCTTC. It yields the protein CASSGLADEQFF.

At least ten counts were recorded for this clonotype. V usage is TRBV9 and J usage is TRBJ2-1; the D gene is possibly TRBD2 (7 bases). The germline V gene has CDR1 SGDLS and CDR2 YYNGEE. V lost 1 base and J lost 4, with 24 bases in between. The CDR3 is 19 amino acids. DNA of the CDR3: TGTGCCAGCAGCGTAAGGGGTGGGAGGGGGGACCTCACTTACAATGAGCAGTTCTTC. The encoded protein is CASSVRGGRGDLTYNEQFF.

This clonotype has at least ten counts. CDR3 nucleotide sequence: TGCAGCGTGAGAACCTCTGGAAACACCATATATTTT. Its translation is CSVRTSGNTIYF. This sequence joins TRBV29-1 and TRBJ1-3; no reliable D call. CDR1 SQVTM and CDR2 ANQGSEA come from the germline V gene. V lost 6 bases to trimming and J lost 0 bases, with 6 bases between them. This CDR3 has 12 residues.

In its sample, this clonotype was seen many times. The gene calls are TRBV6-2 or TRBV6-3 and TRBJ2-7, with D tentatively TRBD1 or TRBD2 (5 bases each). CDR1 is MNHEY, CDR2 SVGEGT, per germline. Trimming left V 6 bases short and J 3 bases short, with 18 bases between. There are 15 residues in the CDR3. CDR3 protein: CASSSGTLENYEQYF. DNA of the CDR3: TGTGCCAGCAGCTCAGGGACCCTAGAAAACTACGAGCAGTACTTC.

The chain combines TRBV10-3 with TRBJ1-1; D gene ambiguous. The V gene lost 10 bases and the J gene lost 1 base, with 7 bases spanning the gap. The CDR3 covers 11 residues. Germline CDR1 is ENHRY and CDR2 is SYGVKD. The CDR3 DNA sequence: TGTGCCACTCTCGGGAACACTGAAGCTTTCTTT. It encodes CATLGNTEAFF.

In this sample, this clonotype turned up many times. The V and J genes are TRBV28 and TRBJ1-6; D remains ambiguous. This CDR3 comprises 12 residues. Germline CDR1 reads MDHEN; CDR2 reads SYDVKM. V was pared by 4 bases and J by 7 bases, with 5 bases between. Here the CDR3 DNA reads TGTGCCAGCAGTTCCCCAAATTCACCCCTCCACTTT. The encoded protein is CASSSPNSPLHF.

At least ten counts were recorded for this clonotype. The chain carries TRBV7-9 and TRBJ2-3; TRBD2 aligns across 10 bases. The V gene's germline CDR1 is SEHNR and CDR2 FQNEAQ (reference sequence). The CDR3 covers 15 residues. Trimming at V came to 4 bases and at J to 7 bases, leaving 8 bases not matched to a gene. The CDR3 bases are TGTGCCAGCAGCTCAGAGCGGGAGGGCCGTTATACGCAGTATTTT. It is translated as CASSSEREGRYTQYF.

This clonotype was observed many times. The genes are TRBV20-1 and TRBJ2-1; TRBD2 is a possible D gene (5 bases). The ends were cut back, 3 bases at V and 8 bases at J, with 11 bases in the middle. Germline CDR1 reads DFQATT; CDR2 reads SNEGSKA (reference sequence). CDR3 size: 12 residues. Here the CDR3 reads CSASSDRDEQFF. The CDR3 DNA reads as TGCAGTGCTAGTAGCGACCGGGATGAGCAGTTCTTC.

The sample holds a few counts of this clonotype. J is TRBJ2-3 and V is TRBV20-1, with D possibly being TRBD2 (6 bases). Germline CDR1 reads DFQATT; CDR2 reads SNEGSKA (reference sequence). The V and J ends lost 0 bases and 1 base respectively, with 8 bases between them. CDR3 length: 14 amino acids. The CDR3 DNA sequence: TGCAGTGCTAGAGAAAAGCGGGGCACAGATACGCAGTATTTT. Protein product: CSAREKRGTDTQYF.

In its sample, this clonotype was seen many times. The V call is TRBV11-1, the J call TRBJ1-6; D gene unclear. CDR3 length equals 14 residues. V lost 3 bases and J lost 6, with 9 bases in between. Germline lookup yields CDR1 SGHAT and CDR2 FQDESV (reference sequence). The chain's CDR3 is CASSLTDLNSPLHF. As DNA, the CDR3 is TGTGCCAGCAGCTTGACGGACCTTAATTCACCCCTCCACTTT. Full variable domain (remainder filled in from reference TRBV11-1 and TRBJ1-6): EAEVAQSPRYKITEKSQAVAFWCDPISGHATLYWYRQILGQGPELLVQFQDESVVDDSQLPKDRFSAERLKGVDSTLKIQPAELGDSAMYLCASSLTDLNSPLHFGNGTRLTVT.

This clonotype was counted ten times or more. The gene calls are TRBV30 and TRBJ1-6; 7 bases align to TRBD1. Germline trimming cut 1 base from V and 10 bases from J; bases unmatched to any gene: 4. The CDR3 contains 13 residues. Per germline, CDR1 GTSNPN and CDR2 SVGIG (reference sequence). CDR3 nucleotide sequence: TGTGCCTGGAGTGAGACAGGGAACTCACCCCTCCACTTT. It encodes CAWSETGNSPLHF.

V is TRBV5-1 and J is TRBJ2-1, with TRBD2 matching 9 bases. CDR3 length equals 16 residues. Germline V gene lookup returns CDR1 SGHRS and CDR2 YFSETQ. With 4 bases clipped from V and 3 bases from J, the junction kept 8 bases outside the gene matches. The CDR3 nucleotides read TGCGCCAGCAGCCCCCTAAGACTAGCGGACTACAATGAGCAGTTCTTC. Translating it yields CASSPLRLADYNEQFF.